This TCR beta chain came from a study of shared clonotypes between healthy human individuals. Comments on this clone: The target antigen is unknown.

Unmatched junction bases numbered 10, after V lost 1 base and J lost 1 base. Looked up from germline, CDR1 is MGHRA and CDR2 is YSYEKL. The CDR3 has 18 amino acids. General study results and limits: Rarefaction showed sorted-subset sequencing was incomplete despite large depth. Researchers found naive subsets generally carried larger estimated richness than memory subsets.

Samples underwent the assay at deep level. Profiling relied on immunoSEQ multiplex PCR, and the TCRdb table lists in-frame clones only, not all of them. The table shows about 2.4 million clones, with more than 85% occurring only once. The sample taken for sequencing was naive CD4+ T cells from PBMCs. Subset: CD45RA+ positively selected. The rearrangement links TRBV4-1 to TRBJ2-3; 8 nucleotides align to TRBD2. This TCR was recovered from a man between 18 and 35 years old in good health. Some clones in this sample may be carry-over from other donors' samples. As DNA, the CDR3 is TGCGCCAGCAGCCAAGTACTAGCGGTCGGAAAGCGCACAGATACGCAGTATTTT. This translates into CASSQVLAVGKRTDTQYF.